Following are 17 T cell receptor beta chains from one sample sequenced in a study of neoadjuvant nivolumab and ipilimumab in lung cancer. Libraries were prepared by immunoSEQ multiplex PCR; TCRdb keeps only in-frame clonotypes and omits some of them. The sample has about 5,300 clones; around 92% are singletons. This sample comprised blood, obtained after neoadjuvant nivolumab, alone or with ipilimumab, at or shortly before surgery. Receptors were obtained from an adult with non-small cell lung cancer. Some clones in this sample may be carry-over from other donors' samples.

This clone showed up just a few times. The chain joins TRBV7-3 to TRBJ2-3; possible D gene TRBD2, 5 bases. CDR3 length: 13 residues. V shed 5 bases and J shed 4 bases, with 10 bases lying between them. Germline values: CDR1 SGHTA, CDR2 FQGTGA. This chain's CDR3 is CASSQLGSDTQYF. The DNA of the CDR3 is TGTGCCAGCAGCCAACTAGGATCAGATACGCAGTATTTT.

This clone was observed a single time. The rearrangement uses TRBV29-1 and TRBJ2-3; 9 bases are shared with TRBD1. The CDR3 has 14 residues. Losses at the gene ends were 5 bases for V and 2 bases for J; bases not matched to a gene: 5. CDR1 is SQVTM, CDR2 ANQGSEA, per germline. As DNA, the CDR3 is TGCAGCGTTCCCGGGACAGGGCTCACAGATACGCAGTATTTT. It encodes CSVPGTGLTDTQYF.

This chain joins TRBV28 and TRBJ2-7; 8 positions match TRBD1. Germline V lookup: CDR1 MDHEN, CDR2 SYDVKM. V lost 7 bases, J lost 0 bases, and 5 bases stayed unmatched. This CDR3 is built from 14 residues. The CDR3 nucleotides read TGTGCCAGCACCTCGGGGACAGGCTCCTACGAGCAGTACTTC. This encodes CASTSGTGSYEQYF.

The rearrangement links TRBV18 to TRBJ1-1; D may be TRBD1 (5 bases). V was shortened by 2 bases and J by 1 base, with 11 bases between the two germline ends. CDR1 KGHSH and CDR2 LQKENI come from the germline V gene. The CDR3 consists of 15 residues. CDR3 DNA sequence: TGTGCCAGCTCACCATTGGACACGGAGAACACTGAAGCTTTCTTT. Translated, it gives CASSPLDTENTEAFF.

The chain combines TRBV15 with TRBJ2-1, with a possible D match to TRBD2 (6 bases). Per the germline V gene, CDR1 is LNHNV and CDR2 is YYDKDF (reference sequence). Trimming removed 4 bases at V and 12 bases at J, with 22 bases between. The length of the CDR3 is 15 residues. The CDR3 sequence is CATSTRRSGSFGQFF. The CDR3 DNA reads TGTGCCACCAGCACCCGGCGTAGCGGATCCTTTGGGCAGTTCTTC.

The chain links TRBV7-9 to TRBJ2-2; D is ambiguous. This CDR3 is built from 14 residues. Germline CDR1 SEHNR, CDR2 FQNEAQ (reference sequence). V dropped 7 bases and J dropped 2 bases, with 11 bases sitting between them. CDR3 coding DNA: TGTGCCAGCACCCCCGGGCTTAACACCGGGGAGCTGTTTTTT. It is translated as CASTPGLNTGELFF.

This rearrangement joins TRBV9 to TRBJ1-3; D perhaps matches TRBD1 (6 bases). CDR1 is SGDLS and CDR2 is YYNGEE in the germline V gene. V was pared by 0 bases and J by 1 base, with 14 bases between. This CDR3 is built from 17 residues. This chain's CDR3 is CASSVEGGWQSGNTIYF. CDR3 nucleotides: TGTGCCAGCAGCGTAGAAGGGGGTTGGCAGTCTGGAAACACCATATATTTT.

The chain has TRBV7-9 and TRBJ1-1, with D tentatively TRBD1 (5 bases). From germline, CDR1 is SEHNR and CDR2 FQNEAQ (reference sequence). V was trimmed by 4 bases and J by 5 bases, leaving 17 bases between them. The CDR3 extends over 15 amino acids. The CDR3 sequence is CASSSGGGRETEAFF. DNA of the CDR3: TGTGCCAGCAGCTCGGGGGGTGGCAGGGAAACTGAAGCTTTCTTT. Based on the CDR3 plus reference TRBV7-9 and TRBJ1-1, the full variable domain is DTGVSQNPRHKITKRGQNVTFRCDPISEHNRLYWYRQTLGQGPEFLTYFQNEAQLEKSRLLSDRFSAERPKGSFSTLEIQRTEQGDSAMYLCASSSGGGRETEAFFGQGTRLTVV.

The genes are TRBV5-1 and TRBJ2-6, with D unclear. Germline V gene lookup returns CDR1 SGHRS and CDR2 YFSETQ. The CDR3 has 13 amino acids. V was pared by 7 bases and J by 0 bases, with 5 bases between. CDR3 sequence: CASFNSGANVLTF. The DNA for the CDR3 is TGCGCCAGCTTCAACTCTGGGGCCAACGTCCTGACTTTC.

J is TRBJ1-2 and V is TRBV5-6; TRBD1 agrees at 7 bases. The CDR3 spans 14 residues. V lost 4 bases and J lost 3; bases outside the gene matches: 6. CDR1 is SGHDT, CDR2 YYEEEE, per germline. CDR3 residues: CASSHTGVDYGYTF. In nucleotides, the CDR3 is TGTGCCAGCAGCCACACAGGGGTGGACTATGGCTACACCTTC.

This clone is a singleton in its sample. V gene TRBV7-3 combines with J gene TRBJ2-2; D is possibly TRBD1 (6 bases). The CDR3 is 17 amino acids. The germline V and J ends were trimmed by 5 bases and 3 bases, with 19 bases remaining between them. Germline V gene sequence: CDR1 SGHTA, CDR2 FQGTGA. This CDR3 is CASSPPEDSWDTGELFF. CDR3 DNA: TGTGCCAGCAGCCCCCCTGAGGACAGTTGGGACACCGGGGAGCTGTTTTTT.

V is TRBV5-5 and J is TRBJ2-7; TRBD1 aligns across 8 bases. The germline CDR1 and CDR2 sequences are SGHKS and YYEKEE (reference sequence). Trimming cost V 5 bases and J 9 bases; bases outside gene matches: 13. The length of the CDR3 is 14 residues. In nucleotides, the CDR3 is TGTGCCAGCAGGATATTAGGGACAGGCCAGTTGCAGTACTTC. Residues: CASRILGTGQLQYF.

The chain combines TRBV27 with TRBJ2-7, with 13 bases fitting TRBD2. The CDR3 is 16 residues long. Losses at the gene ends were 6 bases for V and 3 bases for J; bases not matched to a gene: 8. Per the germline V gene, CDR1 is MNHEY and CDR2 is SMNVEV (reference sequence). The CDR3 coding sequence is TGTGCCAGCAGACCCGGACTAGCGGGAGAAAACTACGAGCAGTACTTC. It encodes CASRPGLAGENYEQYF.

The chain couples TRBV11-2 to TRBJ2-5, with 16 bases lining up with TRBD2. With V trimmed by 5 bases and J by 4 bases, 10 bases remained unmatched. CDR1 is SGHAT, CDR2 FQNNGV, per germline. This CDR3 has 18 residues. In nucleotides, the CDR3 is TGTGCCAGCAGCCCGATGGGACTAGCGGGAGGGCCGGGAGAGACCCAGTACTTC. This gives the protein CASSPMGLAGGPGETQYF. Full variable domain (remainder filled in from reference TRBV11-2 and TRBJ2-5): EAGVAQSPRYKIIEKRQSVAFWCNPISGHATLYWYQQILGQGPKLLIQFQNNGVVDDSQLPKDRFSAERLKGVDSTLKIQPAKLEDSAVYLCASSPMGLAGGPGETQYFGPGTRLLVL.

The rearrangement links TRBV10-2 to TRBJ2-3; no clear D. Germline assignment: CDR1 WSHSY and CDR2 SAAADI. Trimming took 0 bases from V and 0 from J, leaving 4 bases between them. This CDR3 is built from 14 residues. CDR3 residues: CASSESISTDTQYF. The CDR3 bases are TGCGCCAGCAGTGAGTCAATTAGCACAGATACGCAGTATTTT.

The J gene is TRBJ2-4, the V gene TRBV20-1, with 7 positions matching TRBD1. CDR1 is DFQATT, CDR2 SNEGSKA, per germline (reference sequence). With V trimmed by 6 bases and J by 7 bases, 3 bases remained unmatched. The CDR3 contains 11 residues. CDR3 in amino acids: CSAPQGNIQYF. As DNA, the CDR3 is TGCAGTGCCCCACAGGGGAACATTCAGTACTTC.

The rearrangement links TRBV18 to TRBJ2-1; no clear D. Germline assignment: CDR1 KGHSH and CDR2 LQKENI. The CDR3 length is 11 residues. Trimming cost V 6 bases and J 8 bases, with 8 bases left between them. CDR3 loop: CASSSPYEQFF. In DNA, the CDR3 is TGTGCCAGCTCCAGTCCGTATGAGCAGTTCTTC.